The source of this T cell receptor beta chain is a study of cytomegalovirus exposure and HLA in healthy donors. Overall study findings and caveats: Rates of TCR association differed by HLA locus in a later analysis, with DRB1 highest and HLA-C lowest. Later findings reportedly placed an Asian-associated ancestry cluster below the approximately 670-donor mean for N-insertions.

The donors (healthy individuals) were bone marrow donors. The V and J ends lost 0 bases and 9 bases, in that order; junction bases with no gene match: 9. Germline values: CDR1 LGHNA, CDR2 YNFKEQ. The CDR3 consists of 16 residues. A note on this clone: No antigen is known for it.

PCR was performed using 60 Vbeta and 13 Jbeta primers. Method: immunoSEQ multiplex PCR; TCRdb's copy keeps in-frame clones and lacks some. The profile shows more than 140,000 clones, 82% of them singletons. This TCR was recovered from a woman aged 40 to 50 in good health and CMV-seronegative. The chain links TRBV4-2 to TRBJ2-4; 9 positions match TRBD2. The material sequenced was PBMCs. CDR3 sequence (DNA): TGTGCCAGCAGCCAAGATCGGCGCGGGAGGGGAGGCATTCAGTACTTC. Amino acids: CASSQDRRGRGGIQYF.